This T cell receptor beta chain was sequenced in a study of regulatory T cells in long-lasting Graves disease. Broader study findings: TRBV28, TRBJ1-2 and TRBJ2-5 were favored in persistent disease. With under 3,500 shared public clonotypes, persistent patients exceeded new patients, who shared over 850.

This clonotype was observed a few times. As yet, its antigen is unknown. The CDR3 has 15 residues. CDR1 MDHEN and CDR2 SYDVKM come from the germline V gene. Trimming left V 6 bases short and J 3 bases short, with 14 bases between. As to time point: newly diagnosed GD, antithyroid drugs for less than 3 months. The TCR library was made from RNA that had been extracted from PBMCs in TRIzol. Assembly of TCR beta libraries relied on iRepertoire HTBI primers together with Arm-PCR of CDR3 regions. Using its own MiXCR run on the multiplex PCR reads, TCRdb lists one record per CDR3 protein. The sample has under 800,000 distinct CDR3 sequences, approximately 15% seen once. This sample also belongs to another study, concerning T cells in Graves' hyperthyroidism and ophthalmopathy. From that study: During a first-round RT-PCR of the TCR CDR3, the HTBI primer set was used.

J is TRBJ2-2 and V is TRBV28; a weak D match, TRBD2 (5 bases). The TCR originated in a woman aged 25 to 39 with Graves disease. This specimen was peripheral blood mononuclear cells (PBMCs), taken at new diagnosis, from a patient treated with antithyroid drugs. CDR3 bases: TGTGCCAGCAGCCCAGGACTTACATACACCGGGGAGCTGTTTTTT. It encodes CASSPGLTYTGELFF.